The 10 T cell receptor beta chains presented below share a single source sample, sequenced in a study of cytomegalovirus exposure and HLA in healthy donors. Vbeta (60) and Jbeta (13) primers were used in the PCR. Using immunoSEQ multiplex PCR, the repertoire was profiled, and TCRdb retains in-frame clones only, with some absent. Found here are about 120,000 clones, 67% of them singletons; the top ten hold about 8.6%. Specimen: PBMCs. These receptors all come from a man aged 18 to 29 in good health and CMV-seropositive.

The CDR3 sequence is CASSQVLTGAGGNTIYF. The CDR3 nucleotides are TGTGCCAGCAGCCAAGTCCTGACAGGGGCCGGGGGAAACACCATATATTTT. The chain links TRBV4-2 to TRBJ1-3; 8 bases align to TRBD1. Trimming removed 1 base from V and 4 bases from J; junction bases left unmatched: 9. CDR3 length: 17 amino acids. The germline V gene encodes CDR1 LGHNA and CDR2 YNFKEQ.

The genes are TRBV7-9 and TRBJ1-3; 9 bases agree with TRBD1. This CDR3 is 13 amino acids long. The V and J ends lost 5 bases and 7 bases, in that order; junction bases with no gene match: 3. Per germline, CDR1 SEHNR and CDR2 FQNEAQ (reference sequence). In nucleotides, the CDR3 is TGTGCCAGCAGCGCCGGACAGGGGAACACCATATATTTT. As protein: CASSAGQGNTIYF. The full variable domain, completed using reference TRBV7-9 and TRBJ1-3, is DTGVSQNPRHKITKRGQNVTFRCDPISEHNRLYWYRQTLGQGPEFLTYFQNEAQLEKSRLLSDRFSAERPKGSFSTLEIQRTEQGDSAMYLCASSAGQGNTIYFGEGSWLTVV.

CDR3 in amino acids: CASSLSGTGANVLTF. In nucleotides, the CDR3 is TGCGCCAGCAGCTTGTCCGGGACAGGGGCCAACGTCCTGACTTTC. This chain connects TRBV5-1 to TRBJ2-6; possibly TRBD1 for D (6 bases). Germline V lookup: CDR1 SGHRS, CDR2 YFSETQ. The CDR3 covers 15 residues. With 1 base removed from V and 4 bases from J, the gap between germline ends came to 9 bases.

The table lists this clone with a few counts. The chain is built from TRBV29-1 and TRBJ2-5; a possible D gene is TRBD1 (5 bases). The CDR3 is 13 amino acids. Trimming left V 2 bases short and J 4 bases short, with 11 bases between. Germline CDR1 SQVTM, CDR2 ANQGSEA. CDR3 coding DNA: TGCAGCGTTGAAAGGCAGGGTAGAGAGACCCAGTACTTC. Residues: CSVERQGRETQYF.

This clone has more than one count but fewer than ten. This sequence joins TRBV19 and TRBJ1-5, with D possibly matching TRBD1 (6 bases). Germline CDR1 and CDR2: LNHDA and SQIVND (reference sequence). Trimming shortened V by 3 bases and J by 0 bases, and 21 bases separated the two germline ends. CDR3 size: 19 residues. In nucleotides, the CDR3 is TGTGCCAGTAGTATGCGGGTCAGGGGTGGGGAAAATAGCAATCAGCCCCAGCATTTT. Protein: CASSMRVRGGENSNQPQHF.

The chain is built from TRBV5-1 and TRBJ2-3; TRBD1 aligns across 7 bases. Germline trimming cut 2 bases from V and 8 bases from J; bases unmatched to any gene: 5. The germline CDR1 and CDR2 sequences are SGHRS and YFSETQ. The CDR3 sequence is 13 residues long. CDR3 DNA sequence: TGCGCCAGCAGCTTTAACCAGGGGGTTACGCAGTATTTT. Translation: CASSFNQGVTQYF.

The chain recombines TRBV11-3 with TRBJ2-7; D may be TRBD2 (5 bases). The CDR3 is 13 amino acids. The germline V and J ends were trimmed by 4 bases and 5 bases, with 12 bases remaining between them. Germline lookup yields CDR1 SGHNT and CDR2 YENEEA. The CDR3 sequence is CASSSRARDEQYF. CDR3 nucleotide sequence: TGTGCCAGCAGCTCTCGGGCGCGGGACGAGCAGTACTTC.

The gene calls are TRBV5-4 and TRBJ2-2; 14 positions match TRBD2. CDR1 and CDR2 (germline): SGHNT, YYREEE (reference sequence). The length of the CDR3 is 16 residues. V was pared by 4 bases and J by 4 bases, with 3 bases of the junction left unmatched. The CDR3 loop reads CASSKTSGGATGELFF. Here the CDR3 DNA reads TGTGCCAGCAGCAAGACTAGCGGGGGGGCCACCGGGGAGCTGTTTTTT. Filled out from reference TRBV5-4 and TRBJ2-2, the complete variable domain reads ETGVTQSPTHLIKTRGQQVTLRCSSQSGHNTVSWYQQALGQGPQFIFQYYREEENGRGNFPPRFSGLQFPNYSSELNVNALELDDSALYLCASSKTSGGATGELFFGEGSRLTVL.

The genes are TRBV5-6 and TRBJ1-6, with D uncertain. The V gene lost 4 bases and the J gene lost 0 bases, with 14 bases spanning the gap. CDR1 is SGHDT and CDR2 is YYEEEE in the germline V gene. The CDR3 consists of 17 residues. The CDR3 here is CASSLRGRSSYNSPLHF. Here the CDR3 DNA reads TGTGCCAGCAGCCTACGAGGGAGGAGCTCCTATAATTCACCCCTCCACTTT.

The CDR3 sequence is CASSQGQGTPSSTDTQYF. CDR3 nucleotide sequence: TGTGCCAGCAGCCAGGGACAGGGCACTCCGTCTAGCACAGATACGCAGTATTTT. This chain links TRBV13 with TRBJ2-3; 9 positions match TRBD1. The V and J ends lost 5 bases and 0 bases, in that order; junction bases with no gene match: 12. CDR1 PRHDT and CDR2 FYEKMQ come from the germline V gene (reference sequence). The CDR3 runs to 18 residues.